Each of the 14 T cell receptor beta chains below was sequenced from the same sample in a study of regulatory T cells in long-lasting Graves disease. TCR beta libraries were built with iRepertoire HTBI primers and Arm-PCR of CDR3 regions. TCRdb re-analysed the multiplex PCR reads in MiXCR, keeping a single row per CDR3 protein. The table has over 350,000 distinct CDR3 sequences, about 20% seen once; the top ten hold 20%. Time point in this sample: persistent/refractory GD, antithyroid drugs over 5 years with positive TRAb. From RNA extracted from PBMCs, the TCR library was made. The sequencing used peripheral blood mononuclear cells (PBMCs), collected when the disease was refractory, from a patient treated with antithyroid drugs. These receptors originate from a female donor with Graves disease.

This clonotype occurred many times. CDR3 bases: TGTGCCAGCAGCTGGGGACTAGGTTATCGAGAGACCCAGTACTTC. Translating it yields CASSWGLGYRETQYF. The chain couples TRBV7-9 to TRBJ2-5; 8 positions agree with TRBD2. This CDR3 has 15 amino acids. Trimming removed 4 bases from V and 4 bases from J; junction bases left unmatched: 8. The germline V gene has CDR1 SEHNR and CDR2 FQNEAQ (reference sequence).

This clonotype came up many times. The J gene is TRBJ1-2, the V gene TRBV7-2; possible D gene TRBD1, 5 bases. V lost 0 bases and J 8 bases, leaving 13 bases between the germline ends. The CDR3 totals 14 residues. Germline CDR1 is SGHTA and CDR2 is FQGNSA. CDR3 in amino acids: CASSLALGPVGYTF. DNA of the CDR3: TGTGCCAGCAGCTTAGCGCTGGGGCCCGTCGGCTACACCTTC.

This clonotype showed up just a few times. V and J are TRBV24-1 and TRBJ2-7; D possibly corresponds to TRBD1 (6 bases). Per germline, CDR1 KGHDR and CDR2 SFDVKD. V dropped 7 bases and J dropped 6 bases, with 15 bases sitting between them. The CDR3 loop spans 13 amino acids. CDR3 residues: CATSETGTREQYF. In nucleotides, the CDR3 is TGTGCCACCAGCGAGACAGGTACTCGCGAGCAGTACTTC.

This clonotype was counted only a few times. V usage is TRBV30 and J usage is TRBJ1-5; D uncertain. Trimming left V 2 bases short and J 0 bases short, with 5 bases between. Germline V gene sequence: CDR1 GTSNPN, CDR2 SVGIG (reference sequence). The CDR3 is 13 amino acids. The CDR3 sequence: CAWSIRSNQPQHF. CDR3 DNA: TGTGCCTGGAGTATACGTAGCAATCAGCCCCAGCATTTT.

This clonotype was picked up a small number of times. This chain connects TRBV24-1 to TRBJ1-2, with D perhaps TRBD1 (6 bases). The CDR3 is 14 residues long. V was pared by 4 bases and J by 6 bases, with 14 bases between. Looked up from germline, CDR1 is KGHDR and CDR2 is SFDVKD. The CDR3 DNA follows: TGTGCCACCAGTGACGAGACAGGTCGCGATGGCTACACCTTC. Residues: CATSDETGRDGYTF.

V and J are TRBV19 and TRBJ2-7, with 8 bases aligning to TRBD1. J gave up 5 bases and V 4 bases, and 10 bases lay outside the gene matches. CDR1 and CDR2 from the germline V gene are LNHDA and SQIVND (reference sequence). The CDR3 sequence is 15 residues long. CDR3 loop: CASSRAGQGKDEQYF. In DNA, the CDR3 is TGTGCCAGTAGTAGAGCCGGACAGGGTAAGGACGAGCAGTACTTC.

This chain uses TRBV29-1 with TRBJ1-2; D might be TRBD1 (5 bases). The germline V gene has CDR1 SQVTM and CDR2 ANQGSEA. This CDR3 comprises 16 residues. The V end lost 6 bases, the J end lost 4 bases, and 24 bases lay between the germline ends. This chain's CDR3 is CSVFIETDKRSYGYTF. The CDR3 DNA follows: TGCAGCGTATTCATAGAGACAGACAAAAGGAGCTATGGCTACACCTTC.

This clonotype appeared many times. The chain recombines TRBV20-1 with TRBJ2-7; a possible D gene is TRBD1 (5 bases). The CDR3 consists of 15 residues. CDR1 DFQATT and CDR2 SNEGSKA come from the germline V gene (reference sequence). The germline V and J ends were trimmed by 3 bases and 0 bases, with 15 bases remaining between them. The CDR3 region is CSARGLHSPSYEQYF. The CDR3 DNA is TGCAGTGCTAGGGGGCTCCACAGCCCCTCCTACGAGCAGTACTTC.

This clonotype was seen repeatedly, ten times or more. The V call is TRBV10-3, the J call TRBJ1-5; perhaps TRBD1 as D (5 bases). Germline assignment: CDR1 ENHRY and CDR2 SYGVKD. V was trimmed by 3 bases and J by 4 bases, leaving 10 bases between them. The CDR3 runs to 14 residues. The CDR3 spells CAISDPGGNQPQHF. CDR3 DNA sequence: TGTGCCATCAGTGACCCCGGGGGAAATCAGCCCCAGCATTTT.

This sequence joins TRBV29-1 and TRBJ2-6; a weak D match, TRBD1 (6 bases). Looked up from germline, CDR1 is SQVTM and CDR2 is ANQGSEA. V dropped 5 bases and J dropped 0 bases, with 11 bases sitting between them. The CDR3 contains 15 residues. The CDR3 DNA reads TGCAGCGTTCGGACAGCGACCTCTGGGGCCAACGTCCTGACTTTC. It yields the protein CSVRTATSGANVLTF. The whole variable domain, filled in from reference TRBV29-1 and TRBJ2-6, reads SAVISQKPSRDICQRGTSLTIQCQVDSQVTMMFWYRQQPGQSLTLIATANQGSEATYESGFVIDKFPISRPNLTFSTLTVSNMSPEDSSIYLCSVRTATSGANVLTFGAGSRLTVL.

The chain uses TRBV20-1 and TRBJ2-7, with a possible D match to TRBD2 (5 bases). The germline gives CDR1 DFQATT, CDR2 SNEGSKA (reference sequence). This CDR3 region has 15 residues. Deletions cut 0 bases from V and 0 bases from J, with 12 bases between. As DNA, the CDR3 is TGCAGTGCTAGAGATGGGAGCATACCCTCCTACGAGCAGTACTTC. Its translation is CSARDGSIPSYEQYF.

The chain is built from TRBV11-2 and TRBJ2-1; 8 positions match TRBD2. Germline trimming cut 1 base from V and 12 bases from J; bases unmatched to any gene: 8. There are 14 residues in the CDR3. CDR1 and CDR2 (germline): SGHAT, FQNNGV. The CDR3, as DNA: TGTGCCAGCAGCTTAGCCAGAACTAGCGGCTCGCAGTTCTTC. This codes for CASSLARTSGSQFF.

This chain links TRBV20-1 with TRBJ1-5; D perhaps matches TRBD1 (6 bases). This CDR3 comprises 13 residues. The V gene's germline CDR1 is DFQATT and CDR2 SNEGSKA (reference sequence). V was shortened by 2 bases and J by 5 bases, with 10 bases between the two germline ends. This CDR3 reads CSARPTGYQPQHF. The CDR3 DNA reads TGCAGTGCTAGACCTACAGGGTATCAGCCCCAGCATTTT.

The table lists this clonotype with many counts. The V and J genes are TRBV3-1 and TRBJ1-4, with D possibly TRBD1 on 5 matching bases. The germline V gene has CDR1 LGHDT and CDR2 YNNKEL (reference sequence). Trimming took 7 bases from V and 8 from J, leaving 17 bases between them. CDR3 length: 14 amino acids. CDR3 residues: CASNTNRGNEKLFF. The CDR3 coding sequence is TGTGCCAGCAACACAAACCGGGGGAACGAAAAACTGTTTTTT.